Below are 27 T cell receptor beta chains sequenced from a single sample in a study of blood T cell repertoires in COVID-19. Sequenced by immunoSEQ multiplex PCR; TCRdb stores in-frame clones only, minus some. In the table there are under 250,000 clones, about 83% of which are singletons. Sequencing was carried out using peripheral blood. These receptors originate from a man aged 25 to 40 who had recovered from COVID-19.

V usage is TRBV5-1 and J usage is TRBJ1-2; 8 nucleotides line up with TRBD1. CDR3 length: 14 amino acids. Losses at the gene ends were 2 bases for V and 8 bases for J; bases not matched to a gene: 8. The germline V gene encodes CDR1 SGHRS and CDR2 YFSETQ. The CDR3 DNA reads TGCGCCAGCAGCTTCGGACAGGGTATAGGGGGCTACACCTTC. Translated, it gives CASSFGQGIGGYTF.

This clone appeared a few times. The CDR3 sequence is CASSTDNGENTEAFF. The CDR3 DNA reads TGTGCCAGCAGCACCGATAACGGGGAGAACACTGAAGCTTTCTTT. The V gene is TRBV21-1, the J gene TRBJ1-1. TRBV21-1 is a pseudogene locus. This CDR3 is built from 15 residues.

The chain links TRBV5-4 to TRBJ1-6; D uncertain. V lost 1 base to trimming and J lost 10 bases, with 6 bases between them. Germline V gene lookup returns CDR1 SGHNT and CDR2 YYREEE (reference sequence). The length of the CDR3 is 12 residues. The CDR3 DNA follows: TGTGCCAGCAGCTTGTTAGAATCACCCCTCCACTTT. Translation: CASSLLESPLHF.

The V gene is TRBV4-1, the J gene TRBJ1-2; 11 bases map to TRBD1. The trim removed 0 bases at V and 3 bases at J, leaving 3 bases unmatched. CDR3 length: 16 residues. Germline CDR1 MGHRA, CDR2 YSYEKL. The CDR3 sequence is CASSQDRTGGDYGYTF. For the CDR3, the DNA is TGCGCCAGCAGCCAAGATAGGACAGGGGGCGACTATGGCTACACCTTC.

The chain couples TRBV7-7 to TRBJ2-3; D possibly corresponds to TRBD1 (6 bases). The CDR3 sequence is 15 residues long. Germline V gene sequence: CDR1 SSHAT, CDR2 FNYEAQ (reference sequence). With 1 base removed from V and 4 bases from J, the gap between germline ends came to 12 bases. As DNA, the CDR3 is TGTGCCAGCAGCTTAGGACTGGGGGCCCCAGATACGCAGTATTTT. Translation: CASSLGLGAPDTQYF. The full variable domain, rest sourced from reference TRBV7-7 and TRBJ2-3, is GAGVSQSPRYKVTKRGQDVTLRCDPISSHATLYWYQQALGQGPEFLTYFNYEAQPDKSGLPSDRFSAERPEGSISTLTIQRTEQRDSAMYRCASSLGLGAPDTQYFGPGTRLTVL.

The CDR3 nucleotides read TGTGCCAGCAGTTACTCAGGGACAGGGAATGGCTACACCTTC. Residues: CASSYSGTGNGYTF. This sequence joins TRBV6-2 or TRBV6-3 and TRBJ1-2, with 9 bases lining up with TRBD1. CDR1 is MNHEY and CDR2 is SVGEGT in the germline V gene. The trim removed 0 bases at V and 6 bases at J, leaving 2 bases unmatched. The CDR3 consists of 14 residues.

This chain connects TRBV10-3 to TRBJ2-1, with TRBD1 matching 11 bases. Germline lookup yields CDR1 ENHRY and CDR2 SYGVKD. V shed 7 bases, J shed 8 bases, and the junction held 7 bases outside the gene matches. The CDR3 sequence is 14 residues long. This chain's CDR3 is CAINPGQGVDEQFF. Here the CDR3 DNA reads TGTGCCATCAATCCGGGACAGGGGGTCGATGAGCAGTTCTTC.

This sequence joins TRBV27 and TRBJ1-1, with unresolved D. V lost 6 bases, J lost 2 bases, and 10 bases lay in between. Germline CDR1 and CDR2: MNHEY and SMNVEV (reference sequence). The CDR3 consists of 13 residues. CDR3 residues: CASREGGNTEAFF. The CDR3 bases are TGTGCCAGCAGGGAGGGAGGTAACACTGAAGCTTTCTTT.

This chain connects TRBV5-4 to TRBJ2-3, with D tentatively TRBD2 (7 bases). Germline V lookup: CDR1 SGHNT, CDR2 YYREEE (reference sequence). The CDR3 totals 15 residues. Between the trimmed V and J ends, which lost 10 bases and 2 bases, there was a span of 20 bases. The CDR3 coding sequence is TGTGCCTTTTGGGGGGGCGGAGACAACACAGATACGCAGTATTTT. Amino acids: CAFWGGGDNTDTQYF.

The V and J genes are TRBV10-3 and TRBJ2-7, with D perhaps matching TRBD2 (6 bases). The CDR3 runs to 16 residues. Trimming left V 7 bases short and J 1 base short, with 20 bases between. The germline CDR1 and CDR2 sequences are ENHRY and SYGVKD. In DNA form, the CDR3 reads TGTGCCATCATGGGTGCCCAGACTAGTACATCCTACGAGCAGTACTTC. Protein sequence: CAIMGAQTSTSYEQYF.

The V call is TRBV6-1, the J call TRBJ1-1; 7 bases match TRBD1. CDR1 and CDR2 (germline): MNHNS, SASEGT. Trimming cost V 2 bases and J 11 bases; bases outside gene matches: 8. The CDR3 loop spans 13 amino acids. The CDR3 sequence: CASSETFDRDAFF. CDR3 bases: TGTGCCAGCAGTGAAACTTTCGACAGGGACGCTTTCTTT.

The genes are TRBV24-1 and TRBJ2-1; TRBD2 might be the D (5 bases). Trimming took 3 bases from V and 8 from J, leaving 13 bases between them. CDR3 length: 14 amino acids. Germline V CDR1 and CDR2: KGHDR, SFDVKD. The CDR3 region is CATSDRKQADEQFF. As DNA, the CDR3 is TGTGCCACCAGTGATCGCAAGCAAGCGGATGAGCAGTTCTTC.

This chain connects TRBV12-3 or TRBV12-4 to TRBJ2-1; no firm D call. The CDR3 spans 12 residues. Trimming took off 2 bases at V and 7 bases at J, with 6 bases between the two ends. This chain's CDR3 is CASSLFLNEQFF. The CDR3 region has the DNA TGTGCCAGCAGTTTATTCTTAAATGAGCAGTTCTTC.

CDR3 DNA sequence: TGTGCCAGCAGCTTATCCCCGGGACAGGGTCGGGATACGCAGTATTTT. It is translated as CASSLSPGQGRDTQYF. The gene calls are TRBV11-3 and TRBJ2-3; 9 nucleotides agree with TRBD1. The CDR3 runs 16 residues. V lost 2 bases and J lost 6; bases outside the gene matches: 9. Germline V gene lookup returns CDR1 SGHNT and CDR2 YENEEA. The whole variable domain, remainder taken from reference TRBV11-3 and TRBJ2-3, is EAGVVQSPRYKIIEKKQPVAFWCNPISGHNTLYWYLQNLGQGPELLIRYENEEAVDDSQLPKDRFSAERLKGVDSTLKIQPAELGDSAVYLCASSLSPGQGRDTQYFGPGTRLTVL.

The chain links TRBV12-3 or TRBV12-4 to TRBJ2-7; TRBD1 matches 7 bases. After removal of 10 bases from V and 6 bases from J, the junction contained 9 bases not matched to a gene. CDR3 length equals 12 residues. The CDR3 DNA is TGTGCCACCAGACAGGGAGTAAGCGAGCAGTACTTC. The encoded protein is CATRQGVSEQYF.

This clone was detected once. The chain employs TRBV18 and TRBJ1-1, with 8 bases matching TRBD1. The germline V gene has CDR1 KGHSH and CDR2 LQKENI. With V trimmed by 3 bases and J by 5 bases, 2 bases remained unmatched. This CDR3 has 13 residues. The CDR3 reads CASSPQGATEAFF. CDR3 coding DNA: TGTGCCAGCTCACCGCAGGGGGCAACTGAAGCTTTCTTT.

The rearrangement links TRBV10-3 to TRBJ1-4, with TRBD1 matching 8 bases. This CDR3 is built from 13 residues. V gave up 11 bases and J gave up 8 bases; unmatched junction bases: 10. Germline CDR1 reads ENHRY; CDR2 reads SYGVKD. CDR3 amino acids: CAATGGVGEKLFF. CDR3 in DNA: TGTGCCGCCACAGGGGGAGTAGGCGAAAAACTGTTTTTT.

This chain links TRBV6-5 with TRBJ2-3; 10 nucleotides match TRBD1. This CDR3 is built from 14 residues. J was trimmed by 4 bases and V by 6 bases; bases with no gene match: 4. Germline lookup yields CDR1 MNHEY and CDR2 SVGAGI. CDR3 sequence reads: CASSSTGGADTQYF. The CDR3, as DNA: TGTGCCAGCAGCTCGACAGGGGGCGCAGATACGCAGTATTTT.

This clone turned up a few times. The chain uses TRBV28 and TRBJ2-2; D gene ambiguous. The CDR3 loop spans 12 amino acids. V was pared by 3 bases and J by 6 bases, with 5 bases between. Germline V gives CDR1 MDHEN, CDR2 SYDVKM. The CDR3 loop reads CASSFVAGELFF. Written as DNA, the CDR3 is TGTGCCAGCAGTTTCGTTGCCGGGGAGCTGTTTTTT.

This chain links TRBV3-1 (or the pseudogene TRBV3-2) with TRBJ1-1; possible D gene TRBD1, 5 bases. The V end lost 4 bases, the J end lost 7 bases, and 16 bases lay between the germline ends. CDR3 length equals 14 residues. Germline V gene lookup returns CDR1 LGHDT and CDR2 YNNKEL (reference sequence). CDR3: CASSLLSQGGEAFF. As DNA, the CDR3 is TGTGCCAGCAGCCTCCTCTCGCAGGGCGGTGAAGCTTTCTTT.

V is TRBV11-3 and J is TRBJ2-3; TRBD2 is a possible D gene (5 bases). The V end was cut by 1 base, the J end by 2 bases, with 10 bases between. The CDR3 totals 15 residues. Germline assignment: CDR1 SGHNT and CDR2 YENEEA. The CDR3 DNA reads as TGTGCCAGCAGCTTAGGCGGGCCAACCACAGATACGCAGTATTTT. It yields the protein CASSLGGPTTDTQYF.

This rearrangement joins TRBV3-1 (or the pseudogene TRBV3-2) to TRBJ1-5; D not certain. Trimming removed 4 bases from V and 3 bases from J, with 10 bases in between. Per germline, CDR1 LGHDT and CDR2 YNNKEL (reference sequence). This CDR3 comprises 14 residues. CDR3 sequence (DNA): TGTGCCAGCAGCCCGCGGGGAACCAATCAGCCCCAGCATTTT. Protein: CASSPRGTNQPQHF.

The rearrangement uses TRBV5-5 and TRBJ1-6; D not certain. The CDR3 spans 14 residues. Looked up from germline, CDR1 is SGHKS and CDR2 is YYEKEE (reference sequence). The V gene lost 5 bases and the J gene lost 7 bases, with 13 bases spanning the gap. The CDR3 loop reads CASSLGVPNSPLHF. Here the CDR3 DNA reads TGTGCCAGCAGTCTCGGGGTGCCCAATTCACCCCTCCACTTT.

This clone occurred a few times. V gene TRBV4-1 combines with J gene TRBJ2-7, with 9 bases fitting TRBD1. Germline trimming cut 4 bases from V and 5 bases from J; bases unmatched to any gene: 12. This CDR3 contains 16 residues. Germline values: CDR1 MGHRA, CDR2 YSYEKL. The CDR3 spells CASSRFPGQGSNEQYF. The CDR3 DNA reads TGCGCCAGCAGCCGGTTCCCGGGACAGGGATCGAACGAGCAGTACTTC.

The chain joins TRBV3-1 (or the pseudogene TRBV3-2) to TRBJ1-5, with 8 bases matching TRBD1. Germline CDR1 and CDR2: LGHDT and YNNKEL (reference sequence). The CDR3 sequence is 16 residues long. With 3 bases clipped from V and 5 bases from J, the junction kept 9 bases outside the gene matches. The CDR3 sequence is CASSQSGTGFDQPQHF. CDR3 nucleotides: TGTGCCAGCAGCCAGAGCGGGACAGGCTTCGATCAGCCCCAGCATTTT.

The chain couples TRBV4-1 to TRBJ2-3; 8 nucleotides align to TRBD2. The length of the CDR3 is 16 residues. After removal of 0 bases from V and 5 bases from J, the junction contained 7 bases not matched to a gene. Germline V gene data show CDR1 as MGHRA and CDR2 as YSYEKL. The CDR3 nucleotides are TGCGCCAGCAGCCAAGATCGCCGGGGGGGCCTAGATACGCAGTATTTT. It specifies CASSQDRRGGLDTQYF.

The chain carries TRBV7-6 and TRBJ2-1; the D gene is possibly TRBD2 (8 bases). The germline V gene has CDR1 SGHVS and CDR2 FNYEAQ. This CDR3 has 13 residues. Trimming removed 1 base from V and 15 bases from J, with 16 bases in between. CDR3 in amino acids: CASSLETGGGMFF. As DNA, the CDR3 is TGTGCCAGCAGCTTAGAGACGGGAGGGGGCATGTTCTTC.